This T cell receptor (beta chain) was recorded in a study of a mutant IDH1 vaccine in newly diagnosed glioma. The overall study: Commencement of vaccination occurred 4-6 weeks following radiotherapy alone, or concurrently with temozolomide cycles.

Germline V gene lookup returns CDR1 SQVTM and CDR2 ANQGSEA. This CDR3 region has 15 residues. Trimming took off 1 base at V and 2 bases at J, with 12 bases between the two ends. Study-level findings and limits: Alterations occurring in top peripheral T cell clonotypes seemed unrelated to pseudoprogression. The study observed vaccine-induced immune responses in about 93% of patients.

TCRdb keeps only in-frame clones here, not all; method: immunoSEQ multiplex PCR. The sample has tens of thousands of clones; 82% are singletons. As to this clone: Its target is not known.

Time point in this sample: week 23, last vaccination. Every vaccine dose comprised 300 ug of mutant IDH1 20-mer peptide plus topical imiquimod. The donors had new WHO grade 3 or 4 astrocytomas; these were IDH1-mutant and ATRX-lost. The sequences come from PBMCs, collected from a glioma patient whose treatment included an IDH1 peptide vaccine. This chain links TRBV29-1 with TRBJ1-3; D remains ambiguous. The TCR comes from a man between 25 and 39 years old with glioma. The DNA of the CDR3 is TGCAGCGTTGAAGGGACTGGGAAAGCTGGAAACACCATATATTTT. It translates to CSVEGTGKAGNTIYF.